This is a list of T cell receptor beta chains from one sample in a study of siplizumab effects on memory and regulatory T cells. Here immunoSEQ multiplex PCR was the method, and the copy in TCRdb shows in-frame clones only, minus some. The sample lists some 110,000 clones, about 94% occurring once. The sequencing sample was made of non-Treg CD4+ T cells sorted from blood. The receptors shown here come from a human donor in good health. Each CDR3 is given with its conserved first and last residue. Each record gives: J gene, clone size, V gene, D gene, CDR3 protein, CDR3 DNA. A D gene is named only where the DNA matches it firmly. Size is omitted from some rows. Given values are once, few, many or a class for expanded clones.

>TRBJ1-1|NA|TRBV7-2|NA
CASSSQAEAFF
TGTGCCAGCAGCTCGCAGGCTGAAGCTTTCTTT
>TRBJ2-2|once|TRBV6-5|TRBD2
CASTLDGRDTGELFF
TGTGCCAGCACCTTGGACGGGAGGGACACCGGGGAGCTGTTTTTT
>TRBJ1-1|NA|TRBV4-1|TRBD1
CASSPVGQKNTEAFF
TGCGCCAGCAGCCCCGTGGGACAGAAGAACACTGAAGCTTTCTTT
>TRBJ2-5|NA|TRBV2|NA
CASSARLVRQETQYF
TGTGCCAGCAGTGCCAGACTAGTCAGGCAAGAGACCCAGTACTTC
>TRBJ1-2|NA|TRBV5-1|NA
CASSLLYYTSGYGYTF
TGCGCCAGCAGCTTGCTCTATTACACCTCGGGCTATGGCTACACCTTC
>TRBJ1-2|NA|TRBV6-1|TRBD1
CASSVGQGPYGYTF
TGTGCCAGCAGTGTAGGACAGGGGCCCTATGGCTACACCTTC
>TRBJ1-5|NA|TRBV6-5|TRBD1
CASSLGQGGNQPQHF
TGTGCCAGCAGCTTGGGACAGGGCGGCAATCAGCCCCAGCATTTT
>TRBJ2-2|NA|TRBV5-1|NA
CASNLDRLNTGELFF
TGCGCCAGCAATCTAGACAGGCTTAACACCGGGGAGCTGTTTTTT
>TRBJ1-1|NA|TRBV4-1|TRBD1
CASSQDRGTGDEAFF
TGCGCCAGCAGCCAAGACCGAGGGACAGGGGATGAAGCCTTCTTT
>TRBJ1-2|NA|TRBV18|NA
CASSPDSAFYGYTF
TGTGCCAGCTCACCCGACTCCGCGTTCTATGGCTACACCTTC
>TRBJ2-7|NA|TRBV11-2|TRBD2
CASSLASGSIYEQYF
TGTGCCAGCAGCTTAGCTAGCGGGAGTATCTACGAGCAGTACTTC
>TRBJ2-2|NA|TRBV5-6|NA
CASSSNTGELFF
TGTGCCAGCAGTTCAAACACCGGGGAGCTGTTTTTT
>TRBJ2-1|NA|TRBV5-1|TRBD2
CASRFGTGLADYNEQFF
TGCGCCAGCAGATTCGGAACGGGGCTAGCGGATTACAATGAGCAGTTCTTC
>TRBJ1-4|NA|TRBV14|NA
CASSRDGYEKLFF
TGTGCCAGCAGCAGGGACGGATATGAAAAACTGTTTTTT
>TRBJ1-3|NA|TRBV10-3|TRBD1
CAISESTGNSGNTIYF
TGTGCCATCAGTGAGTCGACAGGGAACTCTGGAAACACCATATATTTT
>TRBJ1-2|NA|TRBV19|NA
CASSRSRAYGYTF
TGTGCCAGTAGTAGAAGCAGGGCGTATGGCTACACCTTC